The rows below give T cell receptor beta chains drawn from one sample of a study of beta chain features in type 1 diabetes. Repertoires were generated with immunoSEQ multiplex PCR, while TCRdb's copy carries only in-frame clones and drops some. The repertoire holds roughly 160,000 clones, with around 8% as singletons. Input material: central memory CD4+ T cells from blood. All receptors derive from a woman between 18 and 29 years old with type 1 diabetes. Each CDR3 is given with its conserved first and last residue. The D gene is left open where the match is weak. Not every row has a clone size; where given, it reads once, few, many or a size class.

clone_size j_call d_call cdr3_length v_call cdr3_nt cdr3_aa
few TRBJ2-1 - 12 TRBV30 TGTGCCTGGATTCCGGGTTACAATGAGCAGTTCTTC CAWIPGYNEQFF
- TRBJ1-2 - 14 TRBV5-4 TGTGCCAGCAGCCCACCCGGGGAGGTCTATGGCTACACCTTC CASSPPGEVYGYTF
- TRBJ2-5 - 14 TRBV18 TGTGCCAGCTCACCACCCGCTAACCAAGAGACCCAGTACTTC CASSPPANQETQYF
few TRBJ2-5 - 13 TRBV7-2 TGTGCCAGCGCCTACAGGACCCAAGAGACCCAGTACTTC CASAYRTQETQYF
- TRBJ2-2 - 18 TRBV9 TGTGCCAGCAGCGTAGTTTCAAGTGGCGGTGGGAACACCGGGGAGCTGTTTTTT CASSVVSSGGGNTGELFF
few TRBJ2-1 TRBD2 15 TRBV18 TGTGCCAGCTCACCGGGGGACTACTCATACAATGAGCAGTTCTTC CASSPGDYSYNEQFF
- TRBJ2-3 TRBD2 14 TRBV5-1 TGCGCCAGCAGCTTGCTAGCGGATACAGATACGCAGTATTTT CASSLLADTDTQYF
- TRBJ1-1 - 14 TRBV28 TGTGCCAGCAGTTTACCCGGACTTCACACTGAAGCTTTCTTT CASSLPGLHTEAFF
- TRBJ1-4 - 15 TRBV6-6 TGTGCCAGCAGGGGAGGTTCGACAACTAATGAAAAACTGTTTTTT CASRGGSTTNEKLFF
few TRBJ1-2 - 15 TRBV5-1 TGCGCCAGCAGCTTGGGAACGACAGCTAACTATGGCTACACCTTC CASSLGTTANYGYTF
- TRBJ2-5 TRBD2 16 TRBV6-5 TGTGCCAGCAGTTATTCGCGGGCGGGAGGAAGAGAGACCCAGTACTTC CASSYSRAGGRETQYF
few TRBJ2-1 - 16 TRBV4-1 TGCGCCAGCAGCCAGACCGGGACTGAGGCTTACAATGAGCAGTTCTTC CASSQTGTEAYNEQFF
- TRBJ2-1 TRBD2 16 TRBV9 TGTGCCAGCAGCGTAGGTCCTAGCGGACTGTACAATGAGCAGTTCTTC CASSVGPSGLYNEQFF
- TRBJ2-7 TRBD2 15 TRBV7-9 TGTGCCAGCAGCTTCGGGGCGGGAGGCCGGTACGAGCAGTACTTC CASSFGAGGRYEQYF
- TRBJ2-2 TRBD1 16 TRBV25-1 TGTGCCAGCAGTGTGGGACAGGGAGCCTTTGGGGGGGAGCTGTTTTTT CASSVGQGAFGGELFF
- TRBJ1-2 - 14 TRBV19 TGTGCCAGTAGTATAGGGGCAAAGACCTATGGCTACACCTTC CASSIGAKTYGYTF
- TRBJ1-2 - 14 TRBV18 TGTGCCAGCTCACCTCGTTCCGGGGACTATGGCTACACCTTC CASSPRSGDYGYTF
- TRBJ2-1 TRBD2 16 TRBV11-3 TGTGCCAGCAGCCCGGGGGCTAGCGGGAGCAACAATGAGCAGTTCTTC CASSPGASGSNNEQFF
many TRBJ1-2 - 16 TRBV7-9 TGTGCCAGCAGCTTATCATCGGTGTTAAGGGGATATGGCTACACCTTC CASSLSSVLRGYGYTF
few TRBJ2-3 TRBD2 15 TRBV5-1 TGCGCCAGCAGCTTTTCGCTCGGGAGGGCAGATACGCAGTATTTT CASSFSLGRADTQYF
- TRBJ2-7 - 14 TRBV11-3 TGTGCCAGCAGCTCTCTGCGAAGCTCCTACGAGCAGTACTTC CASSSLRSSYEQYF
- TRBJ2-1 TRBD2 16 TRBV14 TGTGCCAGCAGCACCCTCGGGAGGACCTCCTACAATGAGCAGTTCTTC CASSTLGRTSYNEQFF
few TRBJ2-7 TRBD2 14 TRBV23-1 TGCGCCAGCAGTCAATCGGGGGGGGCCTACGAGCAGTACTTC CASSQSGGAYEQYF
- TRBJ2-2 - 14 TRBV5-1 TGCGCCAGCAGCACCGCGGGGATGACCGGGGAGCTGTTTTTT CASSTAGMTGELFF
- TRBJ2-5 - 13 TRBV5-1 TGCGCCAGCGCAAGACCCCCGGGGGAGACCCAGTACTTC CASARPPGETQYF
- TRBJ2-3 TRBD2 18 TRBV29-1 TGCAGCGTTGCGGGAACCGGGACTAGCGGGGCCCATTGGGAGACGCAGTATTTT CSVAGTGTSGAHWETQYF
- TRBJ1-5 TRBD1 13 TRBV19 TGTGCCAGTAGTTGGACAGGGGAACAGCCCCAGCATTTT CASSWTGEQPQHF
few TRBJ2-5 TRBD2 15 TRBV28 TGTGCCAGCAGTCTGGGACTAGCGCTTCAAGAGACCCAGTACTTC CASSLGLALQETQYF
- TRBJ2-3 TRBD2 15 TRBV5-6 TGTGCCAGCAGCCGGGGACTAGCGGGGGCAGATACGCAGTATTTT CASSRGLAGADTQYF
few TRBJ1-1 - 16 TRBV19 TGTGCCAGTAGTATAGGGTCGGGGAAGGGCTACGAGCAAGCTTTCTTT CASSIGSGKGYEQAFF
- TRBJ2-2 TRBD1 15 TRBV30 TGTGCCTGGCGCAAGACAGGGGGTTTGACCGGGGAGCTGTTTTTT CAWRKTGGLTGELFF
few TRBJ2-1 TRBD1 13 TRBV19 TGTGCCAGTAGCGACAGGGTAGGAAATGAGCAGTTCTTC CASSDRVGNEQFF
few TRBJ2-7 TRBD1 15 TRBV7-2 TGTGCCAGCAGCTGGGGACAGGGGGGTTCCTACGAGCAGTACTTC CASSWGQGGSYEQYF
- TRBJ1-2 - 16 TRBV7-2 TGTGCCAGCAGCTTAGGGCTGGGGGGGCGCCGGGATGGCTACACCTTC CASSLGLGGRRDGYTF
few TRBJ1-5 - 15 TRBV7-2 TGTGCCAGCAGCTTAGCGCGAGGGCACAATCAGCCCCAGCATTTT CASSLARGHNQPQHF
- TRBJ1-2 - 12 TRBV10-2 TGCGCCAGCAGGACAGACCACTATGGCTACACCTTC CASRTDHYGYTF
few TRBJ2-7 TRBD2 15 TRBV30 TGTGCCTATCAAGGTACCGACCCCGGGAGGTACGAGCAGTACTTC CAYQGTDPGRYEQYF
few TRBJ1-4 TRBD1 15 TRBV6-5 TGTGCCAGCAGTTACGGCGGGACAGGGAGTGAAAAACTGTTTTTT CASSYGGTGSEKLFF
few TRBJ2-3 - 14 TRBV29-1 TGCAGCGTTGGAAAAACAGCTGGCACAGATACGCAGTATTTT CSVGKTAGTDTQYF
few TRBJ2-7 - 15 TRBV4-2 TGTGCCAGCAGCCAAGGGCTAGGGGGGGCGGACGAGCAGTACTTC CASSQGLGGADEQYF
few TRBJ1-2 TRBD1 13 TRBV5-6 TGTGCCAGCAGCCTAAGGGGGCGCGGTGGCTACACCTTC CASSLRGRGGYTF
- TRBJ2-1 TRBD1 15 TRBV10-3 TGTGCCATCGGAAGGGACAGCAGCTCCTACAATGAGCAGTTCTTC CAIGRDSSSYNEQFF
- TRBJ2-7 - 14 TRBV7-2 TGTGCCAGCAGCAAGGCGGGGAAATCCTACGAGCAGTACTTC CASSKAGKSYEQYF
- TRBJ2-1 TRBD2 17 TRBV7-8 TGTGCCAGCAGCCCTACTAGCGGGAGATGGTCCTACAATGAGCAGTTCTTC CASSPTSGRWSYNEQFF
- TRBJ1-1 - 17 TRBV4-1 TGCGCCAGCAGCCAAGAGGAGACAAGAGGGCGGAACACTGAAGCTTTCTTT CASSQEETRGRNTEAFF
many TRBJ2-1 - 11 TRBV5-6 TGTGCCAGCAGCTTGCTCAATGAGCAGTTCTTC CASSLLNEQFF
many TRBJ2-2 - 16 TRBV9 TGTGCCAGCAGCGTAGATGAGGGTGTGGAGACCGGGGAGCTGTTTTTT CASSVDEGVETGELFF
few TRBJ2-7 TRBD1 15 TRBV7-8 TGTGCCAGCAGGGGGGACAGGGAACTAGTTTACGAGCAGTACTTC CASRGDRELVYEQYF
few TRBJ2-7 - 14 TRBV11-1 TGTGCCAGCAGCTTAGGCCGGACAGTCTACGAGCAGTACTTC CASSLGRTVYEQYF
- TRBJ1-2 - 12 TRBV11-2 TGTGCCAGCAGCTTAGAGGGGCCCCAGCACACCTTC CASSLEGPQHTF
- TRBJ2-5 - 14 TRBV15 TGTGCCACCAGCCATTATACAAAGAGAGGGACCCAGTACTTC CATSHYTKRGTQYF
few TRBJ2-3 - 13 TRBV11-2 TGTGCCAGCAGCGCTCCTGGTCGGGATACGCAGTATTTT CASSAPGRDTQYF